What follows are 17 T cell receptor beta chains derived from one specimen sequenced in a study of molecular identifiers for immune sequencing clone quantification. TCRdb passed the PCR reads through MiXCR, listing each CDR3 protein once. The data show approximately 630,000 distinct CDR3 sequences, about 25% seen once. The source material was naive CD8+ T cells from blood, with Jurkat cell RNA spiked in. The subset: FACS-sorted CD8+CD4-CCR7+CD45RA+ naive T cells. The receptors were sampled from a human donor in good health. Some libraries in this study had Jurkat cell RNA spiked in.

At least ten counts were recorded for this clonotype. The chain joins TRBV2 to TRBJ1-2; a weak D match, TRBD1 (6 bases). The germline CDR1 and CDR2 sequences are SNHLY and FYNNEI. Deletions cut 2 bases from V and 4 bases from J, with 11 bases between. This CDR3 spans 14 amino acids. The CDR3 sequence is CASSEQGIVYGYTF. The CDR3 nucleotides read TGTGCCAGCAGTGAACAGGGGATAGTCTATGGCTACACCTTC.

A note on this clonotype: This sequence may be a read error, since a much larger clone differs from it by one base. The V and J genes are TRBV7-6 and TRBJ1-1; D unresolved. CDR1 is SGHVS and CDR2 is FNYEAQ in the germline V gene. The CDR3 totals 14 residues. V shed 1 base and J shed 4 bases, with 10 bases lying between them. CDR3 protein: CASSLDDEGTEAFF. CDR3 nucleotides: TGTGCCAGCAGCTTAGACGACGAGGGCACTGAAGCTTTCTTT.

This clonotype was detected many times. The rearrangement uses TRBV27 and TRBJ1-1; D possibly corresponds to TRBD1 (6 bases). V was trimmed by 8 bases and J by 7 bases, leaving 17 bases between them. The CDR3 totals 13 residues. Per the germline V gene, CDR1 is MNHEY and CDR2 is SMNVEV (reference sequence). The CDR3 region has the DNA TGTGCCAGCCAACCGTCGGGACACATTGAAGCTTTCTTT. This translates into CASQPSGHIEAFF.

As regards this clonotype: The conserved closing phenylalanine or tryptophan is absent in this CDR3, likely reflecting a read error. The CDR3 loop is CASSLSGTYNSPLHS. DNA of the CDR3: TGTGCCAGCAGTTTATCGGGAACCTATAATTCACCCCTCCACTCT. The rearrangement joins TRBV27 to TRBJ1-6, with unresolved D. V dropped 0 bases and J dropped 2 bases, with 5 bases sitting between them. Germline V lookup: CDR1 MNHEY, CDR2 SMNVEV (reference sequence). The CDR3 has 15 amino acids.

In regard to this clonotype: A read error may be the cause here, since a much bigger clone is one base away. This chain joins TRBV28 and TRBJ2-7; D not certain. V shed 5 bases and J shed 2 bases, with 16 bases lying between them. The CDR3 loop spans 15 amino acids. Germline CDR1 reads MDHEN; CDR2 reads SYDVKM. The DNA of the CDR3 is TGTGCCAGCAGTCGCCCCAGGTATCTGACCTACGAGCAGTACTTC. This encodes CASSRPRYLTYEQYF.

This clonotype occurred many times. J is TRBJ2-7 and V is TRBV6-2 or TRBV6-3; D gene uncertain. CDR3 length: 10 residues. V lost 8 bases and J 2 bases, leaving 4 bases between the germline ends. CDR1 is MNHEY and CDR2 is SVGEGT in the germline V gene. Here the CDR3 reads CASGPYEQYF. CDR3 coding DNA: TGTGCCAGCGGCCCCTACGAGCAGTACTTC.

This clonotype was counted many times. The chain has TRBV7-9 and TRBJ2-5; 7 nucleotides align to TRBD1. The CDR3 sequence is 16 residues long. Germline CDR1 is SEHNR and CDR2 is FQNEAQ (reference sequence). V lost 5 bases, J lost 4 bases, and 13 bases stayed unmatched. The CDR3 region has the DNA TGTGCCAGCAGCCCCCCCGCAGGGGGTTCCAGAGAGACCCAGTACTTC. It is translated as CASSPPAGGSRETQYF.

This clonotype was counted many times. The chain has TRBV5-6 and TRBJ2-7; D remains ambiguous. The germline CDR1 and CDR2 sequences are SGHDT and YYEEEE. Trimming left V 0 bases short and J 7 bases short, with 8 bases between. This CDR3 has 12 amino acids. CDR3 nucleotide sequence: TGTGCCAGCAGCTTGGAGGCGCGAGAGCAGTACTTC. Translated: CASSLEAREQYF.

This clonotype was seen a few times. The chain has TRBV7-9 and TRBJ2-6; 7 bases match TRBD1. Germline V lookup: CDR1 SEHNR, CDR2 FQNEAQ (reference sequence). Trimming at V came to 5 bases and at J to 4 bases, leaving 17 bases not matched to a gene. The CDR3 runs to 19 residues. CDR3 in DNA: TGTGCCAGCAGCGACGAACATTGGACAGGCGAGCGCGGGGCCAACGTCCTGACTTTC. It codes for CASSDEHWTGERGANVLTF.

The count of this clonotype is one. This sequence may be a read error, since a much larger clone differs from it by one base. CDR3 protein: CASRPVGESNTGELFF. CDR3 bases: TGTGCCAGCAGGCCTGTAGGGGAGTCGAACACCGGGGAGCTGTTTTTT. The chain employs TRBV6-6 and TRBJ2-2; D is possibly TRBD1 or TRBD2 (5 bases each). The CDR3 extends over 16 amino acids. The germline V gene has CDR1 MNHNY and CDR2 SVGAGI (reference sequence). The V and J ends lost 6 bases and 0 bases respectively, with 14 bases between them.

This clonotype occurred many times. This chain uses TRBV7-9 with TRBJ2-7; D remains unclear. Germline V gene sequence: CDR1 SEHNR, CDR2 FQNEAQ (reference sequence). The CDR3 sequence is 13 residues long. Trimming removed 4 bases from V and 1 base from J, with 8 bases in between. The CDR3 protein is CASSSQKSYEQYF. DNA for the CDR3: TGTGCCAGCAGCTCACAGAAGTCCTACGAGCAGTACTTC.

With regard to this clonotype: This clone may be a read error of a much larger clone one base away. V and J are TRBV28 and TRBJ2-7; tentatively, D is TRBD2 (5 bases). The length of the CDR3 is 15 residues. CDR1 is MDHEN and CDR2 is SYDVKM in the germline V gene. Written as DNA, the CDR3 is TGTGCCAGCACCACCATAGGCGGGTCCTCCTACGAGCAGAACTTC. Translated: CASTTIGGSSYEQNF.

As concerns this clonotype: At one of its ends the junction is not consistent with the germline gene, which may arise from a read error. The chain uses TRBV5-1 and TRBJ1-6; D call uncertain. The CDR3 spans 17 residues. Per germline, CDR1 SGHRS and CDR2 YFSETQ. DNA for the CDR3: TGCGCCAGCAACTTGAGTGAACGGGCAGTGGGGAGGTCACCCCTCCACTTT. Translated: CASNLSERAVGRSPLHF.

A single count supports this clonotype. This chain connects TRBV6-1 to TRBJ1-5; D gene uncertain. CDR3 length equals 13 residues. Germline CDR1 reads MNHNS; CDR2 reads SASEGT. The germline V and J ends were trimmed by 1 base and 5 bases, with 6 bases remaining between them. CDR3 loop: CASSEVVYQPQHF. CDR3 coding DNA: TGTGCCAGCAGTGAAGTGGTTTATCAGCCCCAGCATTTT.

The sample holds many counts of this clonotype. The junction differs from germline at one of its ends, possibly a read error. The CDR3 DNA follows: TGCGCCAGCAGCTTGACAGACTATGGCTACACCTTC. It is translated as CASSLTDYGYTF. The chain joins TRBV12-3 or TRBV12-4 to TRBJ1-2; weak D call: TRBD1 (5 bases). CDR3 size: 12 residues.

This clonotype was observed at least ten times. The chain couples TRBV20-1 to TRBJ2-7; no reliable D call. Germline V gene data show CDR1 as DFQATT and CDR2 as SNEGSKA (reference sequence). Trimming stripped 0 bases from V and 0 bases from J, with 6 bases between. The CDR3 has 13 amino acids. CDR3 protein: CSARDLNSYEQYF. The CDR3 DNA reads TGCAGTGCTAGAGATCTCAACTCCTACGAGCAGTACTTC.

This clonotype was seen a few times. The rearrangement joins TRBV18 to TRBJ2-3; 9 bases fit TRBD2. The CDR3 spans 15 residues. The V segment lost 6 bases and the J segment 0 bases; nucleotides outside the gene matches: 4. The V gene's germline CDR1 is KGHSH and CDR2 LQKENI. CDR3 region: CASSMSGGSTDTQYF. The CDR3 DNA reads as TGTGCCAGCTCGATGAGCGGGGGGAGCACAGATACGCAGTATTTT.